This T cell receptor (beta chain) appears in the sequencing data of a study of regulatory T cells in long-lasting Graves disease. General study findings and limits: Persistent patients had more shared public clonotypes (approximately 2,700) than new patients (approximately 970). TRBV28, TRBJ1-2 and TRBJ2-5 emerged as the favored segments in persistent disease. Persistent Graves' patients showed reduced TCR diversity versus newly diagnosed patients.

Stated time point: persistent/refractory GD, antithyroid drugs over 5 years with positive TRAb. PBMCs were the source of the RNA used for TCR sequencing. Investigators prepared the TCR beta libraries by applying iRepertoire HTBI primers and Arm-PCR of CDR3 regions. One entry per CDR3 protein, called by TCRdb with MiXCR from the multiplex PCR reads. The sample yields 430,000 or so distinct CDR3 sequences, 21% seen once. V shed 1 base, J shed 4 bases, and the junction held 6 bases outside the gene matches. The CDR3 length is 14 residues. Germline V gene data show CDR1 as DFQATT and CDR2 as SNEGSKA (reference sequence). Concerning this clonotype itself: Its antigen is undetermined.

This receptor was identified in a female donor with Graves disease. The input for sequencing was peripheral blood mononuclear cells (PBMCs), taken when the disease was refractory, from a patient treated with antithyroid drugs. V and J are TRBV20-1 and TRBJ1-2; TRBD1 agrees at 7 bases. In DNA form, the CDR3 reads TGCAGTGCTAGAGCTCGGGACAGTCTCTATGGCTACACCTTC. It specifies CSARARDSLYGYTF.